A selection of T cell receptor beta chains follows, all from one sample in a study of blood T cell repertoires in COVID-19. Only in-frame clones appear in the TCRdb table, and some are missing; sequencing was by immunoSEQ multiplex PCR. The sample consists of some 80,000 clones, about four fifths of them appearing once. The sequenced sample was peripheral blood. These receptor sequences come from a woman aged 80 or older with active or convalescent COVID-19. Both conserved end residues are part of each CDR3. The order of the fields is CDR3 protein, CDR3 DNA, J gene, V gene, D gene, clone size. The D gene is left open where the match is weak. Clone sizes are given selectively: once, few, many, or a class where the clone is expanded.

CASSSGVSKLYNQPQHF TGTGCCAGTAGTAGCGGGGTCTCCAAGCTTTACAATCAGCCCCAGCATTTT TRBJ1-5 TRBV19 - few
CASSASGGNTDTQYF TGTGCCAGCAGCGCTAGCGGGGGCAACACAGATACGCAGTATTTT TRBJ2-3 TRBV6-4 TRBD2 -
CASSLGQNSPLHF TGTGCCAGCAGCTTAGGACAAAATTCACCCCTCCACTTT TRBJ1-6 TRBV5-4 - -
CASSQWESSYNEQFF TGCGCCAGCAGCCAATGGGAGTCCTCCTACAATGAGCAGTTCTTC TRBJ2-1 TRBV4-3 - -
CASSPWDRPSEPLHF TGTGCCAGCAGCCCCTGGGACAGGCCCTCGGAACCCCTCCACTTT TRBJ1-6 TRBV7-2 TRBD1 few
CASSKGTGIYEQYF TGTGCCAGCAGCAAAGGGACAGGGATATACGAGCAGTACTTC TRBJ2-7 TRBV21-1 - -
CASSLGQGGLNEQFF TGCGCCAGCAGCCTGGGACAGGGAGGCCTCAATGAGCAGTTCTTC TRBJ2-1 TRBV5-1 TRBD1 -
CASSLVSPPGNTIYF TGCGCCAGCAGCTTGGTTTCCCCTCCTGGAAACACCATATATTTT TRBJ1-3 TRBV5-1 - -
CATRGLSGNNSPLHF TGTGCCACCAGGGGGCTCTCGGGCAATAATTCACCCCTCCACTTT TRBJ1-6 TRBV10-3 TRBD1 few
CASSYSLKGVRDTQYF TGTGCCAGCAGTTACTCGCTGAAGGGGGTGAGAGATACGCAGTATTTT TRBJ2-3 TRBV6-5 - -
CASSKGPGQTYEQYF TGTGCCAGCAGCAAAGGGCCGGGACAGACCTACGAGCAGTACTTC TRBJ2-7 TRBV21-1 - once
CAWTGTGDEKLFF TGTGCCTGGACCGGGACAGGGGATGAAAAACTGTTTTTT TRBJ1-4 TRBV30 TRBD1 -
CASSDGTGGYNEQFF TGCGCCAGCAGCGACGGGACAGGGGGTTACAATGAGCAGTTCTTC TRBJ2-1 TRBV4-3 TRBD1 once
CASSLSQALGYTF TGTGCCAGCAGCTTGTCCCAGGCACTTGGCTACACCTTC TRBJ1-2 TRBV5-5 - -
CASEAGAMNTEAFF TGTGCCAGCGAAGCGGGGGCCATGAACACTGAAGCTTTCTTT TRBJ1-1 TRBV28 - few
CASKEQGPRSPLHF TGTGCCAGCAAGGAACAGGGACCTAGGTCACCCCTCCACTTT TRBJ1-6 TRBV2 - -
CASRRSAGSTDTQYF TGCGCCAGCAGGCGGAGCGCCGGCAGCACAGATACGCAGTATTTT TRBJ2-3 TRBV5-1 - -
CASSPRTAPLNTEAFF TGTGCCAGCAGCCCTAGGACAGCCCCTTTGAACACTGAAGCTTTCTTT TRBJ1-1 TRBV7-9 - -
CASSLSPRSSSYEQYF TGTGCCAGCAGCCTATCCCCCCGCTCTTCTTCCTACGAGCAGTACTTC TRBJ2-7 TRBV7-2 - -
CASSLNRDQPQHF TGTGCCAGCAGTTTAAACAGGGATCAGCCCCAGCATTTT TRBJ1-5 TRBV12-3/TRBV12-4 - -
CATSDPGIGELFF TGTGCCACCAGTGATCCAGGGATCGGGGAGCTGTTTTTT TRBJ2-2 TRBV24-1 - -